The clone carrying this TCR beta chain appeared many times. Its antigen is still unknown. This specimen comes from a study of Graves' ophthalmopathy and Graves' hyperthyroidism. In the study overall: Ophthalmopathy absent within 18 months of follow-up marked hyperthyroidism as stable. General study points: The majority of expanded thyroid clonotypes above 0.001 frequency also occurred in blood. Ophthalmopathy versus stable hyperthyroidism: 13-signature model gave 87.88% sensitivity, 65% to 82% specificity.

The V and J ends lost 2 bases and 0 bases respectively, with 10 bases between them. CDR1 is SQVTM, CDR2 ANQGSEA, per germline. The CDR3 is made up of 15 amino acids. Amplified material comprised TCR beta CDR3 regions derived from RNA transcripts. The first round was an RT-PCR with HTBI primers, and the second round was a multiplex PCR. Each CDR3 protein gets one entry after TCRdb re-called the multiplex PCR reads with MiXCR. The profile shows a few hundred thousand distinct CDR3 sequences, roughly 39% of them singletons. Newly diagnosed hyperthyroidism donors, aged 18 to 65, duration under 2 months. V is TRBV29-1 and J is TRBJ2-2, with D unclear. Material: peripheral blood or thyroid tissue (not recorded which). The TCR originated in an adult man with Graves' hyperthyroidism. The CDR3 region is CSVELSRSNTGELFF. The CDR3 DNA reads TGCAGCGTTGAATTAAGCAGATCGAACACCGGGGAGCTGTTTTTT.